These 10 T cell receptor beta chains share one sample of origin, sequenced in a study of vaccination and CD4 T cells after COVID-19. TCRdb re-derived calls from the PCR reads in MiXCR, one entry per CDR3 protein. The sample lists approximately 20,000 distinct CDR3 sequences, around 58% occurring once. The starting material was CD4+ T cells from blood, obtained before SARS-CoV-2 vaccination. These receptors were collected from a human donor who had recovered from COVID-19.

The chain combines TRBV5-6 with TRBJ2-5, with no clear D. Trimming stripped 1 base from V and 0 bases from J, with 7 bases between. The CDR3 has 14 amino acids. CDR1 is SGHDT and CDR2 is YYEEEE in the germline V gene. The CDR3 DNA reads as TGTGCCAGCAGCTTGAATGGTTACCAAGAGACCCAGTACTTC. Translation gives CASSLNGYQETQYF.

The V and J genes are TRBV20-1 and TRBJ2-6, with 15 positions matching TRBD2. Germline lookup yields CDR1 DFQATT and CDR2 SNEGSKA (reference sequence). V dropped 1 base and J dropped 3; count of bases not matched to a gene: 4. The CDR3 is 18 amino acids. The CDR3 DNA is TGCAGTGCTAGAGGGGGACTAGCGGGAGGTTTTGGGGCCAACGTCCTGACTTTC. Its protein product is CSARGGLAGGFGANVLTF.

CDR3 in DNA: TGTGCCAGCAGTTTATCCCAGGTTCGCTATGGCTACACCTTC. Its translation is CASSLSQVRYGYTF. The gene calls are TRBV28 and TRBJ1-2; D gene unclear. V was cut by 1 base and J by 4 bases, with 10 bases left in between. CDR1 and CDR2 (germline): MDHEN, SYDVKM. The CDR3 runs 14 residues.

As DNA, the CDR3 is TGTGCCAGCAGCAATAGACAGGGGGATGAAGCTTTCTTT. Translated, it gives CASSNRQGDEAFF. The V call is TRBV7-2, the J call TRBJ1-1; TRBD1 matches 9 bases. The trim removed 5 bases at V and 7 bases at J, leaving 5 bases unmatched. The CDR3 is made up of 13 amino acids. The germline V gene has CDR1 SGHTA and CDR2 FQGNSA.

The rearrangement links TRBV9 to TRBJ2-3, with 7 bases matching TRBD1. Germline V gene data show CDR1 as SGDLS and CDR2 as YYNGEE. The V segment lost 3 bases and the J segment 4 bases; nucleotides outside the gene matches: 17. The CDR3 totals 18 residues. The CDR3 DNA is TGTGCCAGCAGCGCCCGACAGGGTCCCTTAGGTCTCCCAGATACGCAGTATTTT. This codes for CASSARQGPLGLPDTQYF.

The chain combines TRBV19 with TRBJ1-1; D remains ambiguous. The CDR3 covers 11 residues. Deletions cut 3 bases from V and 3 bases from J, with 2 bases between. Germline V gene sequence: CDR1 LNHDA, CDR2 SQIVND (reference sequence). Here the CDR3 DNA reads TGTGCCAGTAGTATGGACACTGAAGCTTTCTTT. Translated, it gives CASSMDTEAFF.

The chain recombines TRBV20-1 with TRBJ2-3, with TRBD1 matching 8 bases. Trimming at V came to 4 bases and at J to 2 bases, leaving 5 bases not matched to a gene. The CDR3 has 14 residues. CDR1 DFQATT and CDR2 SNEGSKA come from the germline V gene (reference sequence). The CDR3 coding sequence is TGCAGTGCTACAAGGGACAGGCACACAGATACGCAGTATTTT. This sequence encodes CSATRDRHTDTQYF.

The rearrangement joins TRBV27 to TRBJ2-7, with a weak D call TRBD2 (5 bases). The germline V and J ends were trimmed by 7 bases and 2 bases, with 18 bases remaining between them. The CDR3 consists of 15 residues. CDR1 and CDR2 (germline): MNHEY, SMNVEV (reference sequence). Written as DNA, the CDR3 is TGTGCCAGCACCCTGATGGAGGACGGAACCTACGAGCAGTACTTC. This gives the protein CASTLMEDGTYEQYF.

This rearrangement joins TRBV7-2 to TRBJ1-2; D gene unclear. The CDR3 is made up of 17 amino acids. The V end lost 0 bases, the J end lost 8 bases, and 22 bases lay between the germline ends. Germline V gives CDR1 SGHTA, CDR2 FQGNSA. Here the CDR3 reads CASSLAGSPSVSGGYTF. CDR3 bases: TGTGCCAGCAGCTTAGCGGGCAGCCCATCCGTATCGGGAGGCTACACCTTC.

This clonotype was observed a few times. This chain uses TRBV2 with TRBJ2-7; tentative D call: TRBD1 (6 bases). The germline CDR1 and CDR2 sequences are SNHLY and FYNNEI. The CDR3 is 12 amino acids. V was clipped by 4 bases and J by 3 bases, with 7 bases between them. In DNA, the CDR3 is TGTGCCAGCAGTGGACAGGTCTACGAGCAGTACTTC. Residues: CASSGQVYEQYF.